The 23 T cell receptor beta chains listed next were all sequenced from one sample in a study of blood T cell repertoires in COVID-19. Clones were sequenced by immunoSEQ multiplex PCR, and TCRdb holds only the in-frame ones, with some missing. This repertoire shows fewer than 200,000 clones, roughly 84% found once; its top ten account for roughly 3.2%. Sample: PBMCs or T cells enriched from blood (not recorded which). The receptors here all came from a woman aged 25-40 years who had been exposed to COVID-19.

The V call is TRBV11-2, the J call TRBJ1-1; TRBD1 agrees at 7 bases. Germline V gives CDR1 SGHAT, CDR2 FQNNGV. CDR3 length: 12 amino acids. V was clipped by 1 base and J by 11 bases; unmatched bases: 4. The chain's CDR3 is CASSLGTGAAFF. The CDR3 DNA reads as TGTGCCAGCAGCTTAGGGACAGGCGCCGCTTTCTTT. Combining the CDR3 with reference TRBV11-2 and TRBJ1-1 gives the whole variable domain EAGVAQSPRYKIIEKRQSVAFWCNPISGHATLYWYQQILGQGPKLLIQFQNNGVVDDSQLPKDRFSAERLKGVDSTLKIQPAKLEDSAVYLCASSLGTGAAFFGQGTRLTVV.

The chain uses TRBV19 and TRBJ2-1; the match to TRBD2 covers 8 bases. CDR1 is LNHDA, CDR2 SQIVND, per germline (reference sequence). The CDR3 runs 16 residues. The V segment lost 5 bases and the J segment 1 base; nucleotides outside the gene matches: 7. The CDR3 sequence: CASSPLAGNSYNEQFF. Written as DNA, the CDR3 is TGTGCCAGTAGTCCCCTAGCGGGCAATTCCTACAATGAGCAGTTCTTC.

The chain carries TRBV4-3 and TRBJ2-1; perhaps TRBD2 as D (5 bases). The CDR3 runs 18 residues. Trimming left V 1 base short and J 0 bases short, with 16 bases between. Germline V gives CDR1 LGHNA, CDR2 YSLEER. CDR3 nucleotide sequence: TGCGCCAGCAGCCAAGCCGTCGGGGTCATTAGCTCCTACAATGAGCAGTTCTTC. Its translation: CASSQAVGVISSYNEQFF.

V and J are TRBV18 and TRBJ2-5, with a possible D match to TRBD1 (6 bases). The CDR3 is 14 amino acids. The V gene lost 3 bases and the J gene lost 1 base, with 9 bases spanning the gap. Germline loops: CDR1 KGHSH, CDR2 LQKENI. The CDR3: CASSPTGTQETQYF. The CDR3, as DNA: TGTGCCAGCTCACCCACAGGGACCCAAGAGACCCAGTACTTC.

The chain links TRBV3-1 (or the pseudogene TRBV3-2) to TRBJ1-6; D remains unclear. Germline-derived CDR1 and CDR2 are LGHDT and YNNKEL (reference sequence). V was shortened by 2 bases and J by 5 bases, with 7 bases between the two germline ends. The CDR3 spans 14 residues. CDR3: CASSQQTHNSPLHF. The CDR3 nucleotides are TGTGCCAGCAGCCAACAGACACATAATTCACCCCTCCACTTT.

V is TRBV6-1 and J is TRBJ1-2, with no clear D. The germline V gene encodes CDR1 MNHNS and CDR2 SASEGT. Trimming removed 6 bases from V and 2 bases from J, with 7 bases in between. The CDR3 has 12 residues. The CDR3 nucleotides are TGTGCCAGCAGCCCAGGAAACTATGGCTACACCTTC. This encodes CASSPGNYGYTF.

This sequence joins TRBV9 and TRBJ1-2; D is possibly TRBD1 (5 bases). V lost 0 bases, J lost 9 bases, and 15 bases lay in between. Per germline, CDR1 SGDLS and CDR2 YYNGEE. CDR3 length: 14 amino acids. Here the CDR3 reads CASSVEVRARRYTF. CDR3 bases: TGTGCCAGCAGCGTAGAAGTCAGGGCAAGGCGCTACACCTTC.

The CDR3, as DNA: TGCGCCAGCAGCTTGGACAGACTAGCGGGGAAACAAGATACGCAGTATTTT. Its protein product is CASSLDRLAGKQDTQYF. The chain links TRBV5-1 to TRBJ2-3, with TRBD2 matching 11 bases. Trimming took 0 bases from V and 5 from J; bases not matched to a gene: 8. The CDR3 runs to 17 residues. CDR1 and CDR2 from the germline V gene are SGHRS and YFSETQ. The full variable domain, its missing parts supplied by reference TRBV5-1 and TRBJ2-3, is KAGVTQTPRYLIKTRGQQVTLSCSPISGHRSVSWYQQTPGQGLQFLFEYFSETQRNKGNFPGRFSGRQFSNSRSEMNVSTLELGDSALYLCASSLDRLAGKQDTQYFGPGTRLTVL.

V usage is TRBV27 and J usage is TRBJ2-1, with 9 bases lining up with TRBD2. Germline V gene sequence: CDR1 MNHEY, CDR2 SMNVEV (reference sequence). CDR3 size: 16 residues. V lost 3 bases to trimming and J lost 2 bases; unmatched junction nucleotides: 5. Here the CDR3 DNA reads TGTGCCAGCAGTTTTCTAGCGGGGTTGACCTACAATGAGCAGTTCTTC. Translation gives CASSFLAGLTYNEQFF.

The chain has TRBV6-2 or TRBV6-3 and TRBJ2-1; 12 positions agree with TRBD2. This CDR3 has 19 residues. From germline, CDR1 is MNHEY and CDR2 SVGEGT. Trimming removed 0 bases from V and 4 bases from J; junction bases left unmatched: 10. The CDR3 loop is CASSYSNTVGLAGYNEQFF. The CDR3 DNA reads TGTGCCAGCAGTTACTCGAACACAGTAGGACTAGCGGGGTACAATGAGCAGTTCTTC.

The V call is TRBV6-5, the J call TRBJ1-5, with unresolved D. The V gene lost 0 bases and the J gene lost 7 bases, with 4 bases spanning the gap. The CDR3 covers 12 residues. Germline CDR1 MNHEY, CDR2 SVGAGI. This chain's CDR3 is CASSYSEQPQHF. CDR3 DNA: TGTGCCAGCAGTTACTCGGAGCAGCCCCAGCATTTT.

The chain carries TRBV6-5 and TRBJ1-4; D unresolved. Trimming shortened V by 8 bases and J by 1 base, and 14 bases separated the two germline ends. The CDR3 loop spans 15 amino acids. CDR1 MNHEY and CDR2 SVGAGI come from the germline V gene. The CDR3 nucleotides are TGTGCCAGCCGTCGAGACTGGTTAACTAATGAAAAACTGTTTTTT. Translating it yields CASRRDWLTNEKLFF.

J is TRBJ2-2 and V is TRBV3-1 (or the pseudogene TRBV3-2), with a weak D call TRBD1 (6 bases). This CDR3 spans 15 amino acids. Trimming stripped 4 bases from V and 6 bases from J, with 15 bases between. Germline loops: CDR1 LGHDT, CDR2 YNNKEL (reference sequence). DNA for the CDR3: TGTGCCAGCAGCCGTGGTCTGGGGGCGCCCGGGGAGCTGTTTTTT. Amino acid sequence: CASSRGLGAPGELFF.

The table lists this clone with a count of one. V usage is TRBV19 and J usage is TRBJ2-1; 9 bases are a match to TRBD2. Unmatched junction bases numbered 6, after V lost 3 bases and J lost 6 bases. The V gene's germline CDR1 is LNHDA and CDR2 SQIVND (reference sequence). The CDR3 covers 15 residues. The CDR3: CASSMRAGGPNEQFF. The CDR3 DNA is TGTGCCAGTAGTATGCGAGCGGGGGGCCCCAATGAGCAGTTCTTC.

The chain employs TRBV18 and TRBJ1-6; TRBD1 agrees at 9 bases. J lost 13 bases, V lost 1 base, and 8 bases had no gene match. This CDR3 has 15 amino acids. Germline V gene sequence: CDR1 KGHSH, CDR2 LQKENI. The CDR3 DNA follows: TGTGCCAGCTCACCACATGGGACAGGGAAAAGTCCCCTCCACTTT. Its protein is CASSPHGTGKSPLHF. The whole variable domain, filled in from reference TRBV18 and TRBJ1-6, reads NAGVMQNPRHLVRRRGQEARLRCSPMKGHSHVYWYRQLPEEGLKFMVYLQKENIIDESGMPKERFSAEFPKEGPSILRIQQVVRGDSAAYFCASSPHGTGKSPLHFGNGTRLTVT.

The genes are TRBV5-4 and TRBJ2-1, with 7 bases fitting TRBD2. The germline gives CDR1 SGHNT, CDR2 YYREEE (reference sequence). This CDR3 has 15 amino acids. Trimming took 0 bases from V and 5 from J; bases not matched to a gene: 5. In DNA, the CDR3 is TGTGCCAGCAGCTTGGCCCCGGGGGGTGACAATGAGCAGTTCTTC. Amino acids: CASSLAPGGDNEQFF.

The chain combines TRBV5-6 with TRBJ1-2; D remains ambiguous. The V end lost 1 base, the J end lost 4 bases, and 11 bases lay between the germline ends. Germline V gives CDR1 SGHDT, CDR2 YYEEEE. This CDR3 is built from 14 residues. The CDR3 reads CASSLIQALYGYTF. In nucleotides, the CDR3 is TGTGCCAGCAGCTTGATCCAGGCCCTCTATGGCTACACCTTC.

This chain joins TRBV27 and TRBJ2-7; D may be TRBD1 (5 bases). The V end lost 3 bases, the J end lost 6 bases, and 18 bases lay between the germline ends. The germline CDR1 and CDR2 sequences are MNHEY and SMNVEV (reference sequence). CDR3 size: 15 residues. The CDR3 reads CASSLARVPSAEQYF. The CDR3 DNA is TGTGCCAGCAGTTTGGCCAGGGTTCCGTCCGCCGAGCAGTACTTC.

The gene calls are TRBV19 and TRBJ1-3; D remains unclear. The germline V gene encodes CDR1 LNHDA and CDR2 SQIVND (reference sequence). V dropped 7 bases and J dropped 3 bases, with 13 bases sitting between them. CDR3 size: 14 residues. CDR3 bases: TGTGCCAGTACCTCTGCGGCCTTTGGAAACACCATATATTTT. Translated, it gives CASTSAAFGNTIYF.

The rearrangement links TRBV4-2 to TRBJ1-1; D not certain. There are 12 residues in the CDR3. Germline loops: CDR1 LGHNA, CDR2 YNFKEQ. Trimming stripped 5 bases from V and 3 bases from J, with 7 bases between. CDR3 in DNA: TGTGCCAGCAGCGGAGTAGACACTGAAGCTTTCTTT. As protein: CASSGVDTEAFF.

The V and J genes are TRBV7-2 and TRBJ1-5; a weak D match, TRBD1 (6 bases). This CDR3 is built from 15 residues. Per the germline V gene, CDR1 is SGHTA and CDR2 is FQGNSA. Deletions cut 6 bases from V and 3 bases from J, with 15 bases between. The CDR3 reads CASRAGAESNQPQHF. The CDR3 nucleotides are TGTGCCAGCAGGGCGGGGGCTGAGTCCAATCAGCCCCAGCATTTT.

CDR3 coding DNA: TGTGCCACCAGCAGAGCCTCAGGGTGGACTAATGAAAAACTGTTTTTT. Protein product: CATSRASGWTNEKLFF. The rearrangement uses TRBV15 and TRBJ1-4, with a possible D match to TRBD1 (5 bases). Trimming removed 1 base from V and 2 bases from J, with 11 bases in between. Germline loops: CDR1 LNHNV, CDR2 YYDKDF (reference sequence). The CDR3 length is 16 residues.

The genes are TRBV2 and TRBJ1-1; D might be TRBD1 (5 bases). The germline CDR1 and CDR2 sequences are SNHLY and FYNNEI. V shed 8 bases and J shed 6 bases, with 16 bases lying between them. This CDR3 comprises 13 residues. The CDR3 DNA follows: TGTGCCAGCCTAGAAGCAGGGCTTGCTGAAGCTTTCTTT. It translates to CASLEAGLAEAFF.